These 15 T cell receptor beta chains were all obtained from the same sample, sequenced in a study of long-term antiretroviral therapy in people with HIV. Version v3.0 of the immunoSEQ assay was performed at survey level. The table came from immunoSEQ multiplex PCR; TCRdb's copy has only in-frame clones and leaves some out. This sample has about 29,000 clones, with 75% to 90% found just once. This material consisted of unsorted PBMCs, taken 3.2 years before starting antiretroviral therapy. The receptor source for this set is a man aged 50 to 60 with HIV.

The chain combines TRBV9 with TRBJ2-3; TRBD2 matches 9 bases. The CDR3 extends over 16 amino acids. Germline CDR1 SGDLS, CDR2 YYNGEE. With V trimmed by 0 bases and J by 5 bases, 7 bases remained unmatched. In nucleotides, the CDR3 is TGTGCCAGCAGCGTAGCTATAGCGGGAGCAATAGATACGCAGTATTTT. Its protein product is CASSVAIAGAIDTQYF.

This rearrangement joins TRBV16 to TRBJ1-4; perhaps TRBD1 as D (6 bases). The CDR3 length is 20 residues. Germline lookup yields CDR1 KGHSY and CDR2 FQNENV. V was clipped by 0 bases and J by 5 bases, with 25 bases between them. CDR3 DNA: TGTGCCAGCAGCCAATCTTCTTCGGGACATGCGACCGGAGTCAATGAAAAACTGTTTTTT. It translates to CASSQSSSGHATGVNEKLFF. The complete variable domain, with remaining parts taken from reference TRBV16 and TRBJ1-4, reads GEEVAQTPKHLVRGEGQKAKLYCAPIKGHSYVFWYQQVLKNEFKFLISFQNENVFDETGMPKERFSAKCLPNSPCSLEIQATKLEDSAVYFCASSQSSSGHATGVNEKLFFGSGTQLSVL.

The chain employs TRBV4-3 and TRBJ2-6; D is possibly TRBD1 (6 bases). The germline V gene has CDR1 LGHNA and CDR2 YSLEER. This CDR3 has 16 amino acids. With 0 bases removed from V and 2 bases from J, the gap between germline ends came to 8 bases. CDR3 loop: CASSQDSGAGANVLTF. CDR3 DNA: TGCGCCAGCAGCCAAGATTCAGGGGCTGGGGCCAACGTCCTGACTTTC.

The rearrangement links TRBV10-3 to TRBJ2-7, with unresolved D. The CDR3 length is 13 residues. The ends were cut back, 2 bases at V and 3 bases at J, with 8 bases in the middle. Germline V gives CDR1 ENHRY, CDR2 SYGVKD. DNA for the CDR3: TGTGCCATCAGTGAGCAGCTGGGCTACGAGCAGTACTTC. It encodes CAISEQLGYEQYF.

This CDR3 is CASRTGATVDTEAFF. The CDR3 DNA is TGTGCCAGCAGGACAGGGGCTACAGTGGACACTGAAGCTTTCTTT. This sequence joins TRBV6-1 and TRBJ1-1; 8 bases fit TRBD1. The germline CDR1 and CDR2 sequences are MNHNS and SASEGT. The CDR3 is 15 residues long. The ends lost 6 bases at V and 3 bases at J; junction bases unmatched: 9.

The chain joins TRBV10-3 to TRBJ2-7; 9 bases align to TRBD1. The CDR3 runs 14 residues. The V segment lost 2 bases and the J segment 6 bases; nucleotides outside the gene matches: 5. Germline V gene lookup returns CDR1 ENHRY and CDR2 SYGVKD. The CDR3 DNA reads as TGTGCCATCAGTGAGGACAGGGGGGTTATCGAGCAGTACTTC. Protein: CAISEDRGVIEQYF.

This clone was counted only a few times. The chain combines TRBV10-1 with TRBJ1-5, with TRBD1 matching over 7 bases. The ends lost 3 bases at V and 4 bases at J; junction bases unmatched: 0. CDR1 and CDR2 (germline): WNHNN, SYGVQD (reference sequence). The CDR3 sequence is 13 residues long. CDR3 protein: CASSEQGNQPQHF. The CDR3 nucleotides read TGCGCCAGCAGTGAACAGGGGAATCAGCCCCAGCATTTT.

This chain links TRBV18 with TRBJ2-7; TRBD2 agrees at 9 bases. The CDR3 is 16 residues long. Germline CDR1 KGHSH, CDR2 LQKENI. V was clipped by 0 bases and J by 2 bases; unmatched bases: 5. This CDR3 reads CASSPPVAGVAYEQYF. The CDR3, as DNA: TGTGCCAGCTCACCACCGGTAGCGGGAGTGGCCTACGAGCAGTACTTC.

The V gene is TRBV19, the J gene TRBJ2-7, with 10 bases aligning to TRBD1. V dropped 3 bases and J dropped 5; count of bases not matched to a gene: 1. The CDR3 consists of 13 residues. CDR1 is LNHDA and CDR2 is SQIVND in the germline V gene (reference sequence). CDR3 bases: TGTGCCAGTAGTATGGACAGGGGGGACGAGCAGTACTTC. Translation gives CASSMDRGDEQYF.

V gene TRBV5-5 combines with J gene TRBJ2-3, with D uncertain. The germline V and J ends were trimmed by 0 bases and 2 bases, with 7 bases remaining between them. The CDR3 covers 14 residues. From germline, CDR1 is SGHKS and CDR2 YYEKEE (reference sequence). The CDR3, as DNA: TGTGCCAGCAGCTTGGCGAAGGTCACAGATACGCAGTATTTT. Protein: CASSLAKVTDTQYF.

This sequence joins TRBV19 and TRBJ1-1, with a weak D call TRBD1 (5 bases). V was trimmed by 3 bases and J by 1 base, leaving 12 bases between them. The CDR3 has 15 residues. Germline loops: CDR1 LNHDA, CDR2 SQIVND (reference sequence). The CDR3 DNA is TGTGCCAGTAGTATTAGGACCGGACAGAACACTGAAGCTTTCTTT. Translated: CASSIRTGQNTEAFF.

The chain has TRBV19 and TRBJ1-1; D remains unclear. Germline V lookup: CDR1 LNHDA, CDR2 SQIVND (reference sequence). This CDR3 region has 13 residues. V lost 3 bases to trimming and J lost 8 bases, with 13 bases between them. CDR3 sequence: CASSMEPTLEAFF. The CDR3 nucleotides are TGTGCCAGTAGTATGGAACCGACGCTCGAAGCTTTCTTT.

The chain carries TRBV20-1 and TRBJ1-6; the D is unclear. The CDR3 has 10 amino acids. V was shortened by 6 bases and J by 9 bases, with 6 bases between the two germline ends. CDR1 and CDR2 (germline): DFQATT, SNEGSKA (reference sequence). The CDR3 here is CSATTSPLHF. CDR3 in DNA: TGCAGTGCCACAACTTCACCCCTCCACTTT.

This chain uses TRBV7-9 with TRBJ2-7, with 7 bases lining up with TRBD2. Unmatched junction bases numbered 3, after V lost 0 bases and J lost 7 bases. The germline V gene encodes CDR1 SEHNR and CDR2 FQNEAQ (reference sequence). The CDR3 is made up of 13 amino acids. CDR3 amino acids: CASSLAGGGEQYF. The CDR3 DNA is TGTGCCAGCAGCTTAGCTGGGGGAGGGGAGCAGTACTTC. The full variable domain, its missing parts supplied by reference TRBV7-9 and TRBJ2-7, is DTGVSQNPRHKITKRGQNVTFRCDPISEHNRLYWYRQTLGQGPEFLTYFQNEAQLEKSRLLSDRFSAERPKGSFSTLEIQRTEQGDSAMYLCASSLAGGGEQYFGPGTRLTVT.

The chain uses TRBV2 and TRBJ1-1; tentative D call: TRBD1 (6 bases). Trimming removed 6 bases from V and 4 bases from J, with 12 bases in between. Germline lookup yields CDR1 SNHLY and CDR2 FYNNEI. CDR3 length: 13 residues. CDR3 sequence: CASRGARGTEAFF. CDR3 coding DNA: TGTGCCAGCAGGGGGGCCCGAGGCACTGAAGCTTTCTTT.